The T cell receptor (beta chain) described here comes from a study of cytomegalovirus exposure and HLA in healthy donors (dated by TCRdb to about 2017). Turning to the overall study: An earlier analysis of a few hundred of the donors reported over 250 Gb of sequence data and 117 million unique TCR beta sequences obtained from around 180 million T cells. High-throughput TCR immunosequencing, statistical association of individual TCRs with disease status, and machine learning were combined to predict cytomegalovirus infection status. In a later genetic analysis, genome-wide SNP genotypes for about 65% of the roughly 670 donors were used, and that subset was treated as a discovery cohort. An earlier analysis of some 600 of the donors applied high-throughput TCR beta sequencing to assess whether each TCR beta V gene segment acted as functional or pseudogenic. In the later analysis, no new phenotypic data were used to find candidate immune exposures; instead, reliance was placed on TCR beta sequences and their occurrence across donors. The study was designed to test whether signatures of past pathogen exposure could be identified by cataloging public T cell receptors. Among some 410 genotyped donors of the cohort, an average of about 220,000 unique TCR beta nucleotide sequences was sequenced per donor, of which about 19% were non-productive. Of the approximately 400 genotyped donors, approximately 80% fell in the genetic ancestry cluster associated with self-reported Caucasian donors. To study patterns of TCR occurrence, a later analysis re-analyzed previously published TCR beta repertoires from several hundred donors and added high-resolution HLA genotyping. Typing coverage differed by locus: A, B, C, DRB1 and DQB1 were typed in roughly 620-630 donors, DQA1 in 500 to 550, DPA1 in some 570, and DPB1 in 400 to 480. Every discovery cohort repertoire had been produced on one sequencing platform. Class I and class II HLA loci were covered by the typing at four-digit resolution. The study profiled the T cell repertoires of under 700 subjects by immunosequencing and related them to cytomegalovirus serostatus. Donor age, sex, ethnicity and CMV serostatus were compiled alongside the repertoire data. Because of strong linkage in the cohort, roughly five DR-DQ haplotypes were treated as single units for association and clustering. Besides the first cohort of more than 650 subjects, a separate validation cohort made up of over 100 different subjects was used. Approximately 300 gigabases of sequencing data and around 85 million unique TCR sequences made up an early release that covered about 640 HLA-typed donors. On the study overall, not on this receptor specifically: For the cohort, immune exposure information was limited to CMV serostatus. A later analysis found that TCR association rates varied across HLA loci, with DRB1 alleles showing the most associated TCRs and HLA-C alleles the fewest. Some IMGT-functional V segments, including TRBV6-2 and TRBV6-3, could not be told apart with the 87-base-pair reads, so those segments were excluded. In a later analysis, 16,951 TCR beta sequences were associated with specific HLA alleles at a false discovery rate of 0.05. Several of the top co-occurrence clusters appeared to be linked to parvovirus B19, influenza, CMV and Epstein-Barr virus, according to a later analysis. Three of the identified cytomegalovirus-associated TCR beta chains were confirmed in vitro to be specific for cytomegalovirus antigens. A cluster of highly shared sequence variants was judged likely to be a technical artifact of the sequencing pipeline. Across donors, most TCR sequences were observed very rarely, whereas some public TCRs were present in many individuals. When HLA alleles, especially DR and DQ, strongly co-occurred, TCR associations were difficult to assign to individual alleles. In a later analysis, HLA-associated TCR beta chains were found to be more clonally expanded and to have lower generation probabilities than equally common non-associated chains. Because counts were too low, around 18 rarely observed V segments, including chromosome 9 orphons, were left out of the earlier analysis of over 550 of the donors. In a later analysis, most CMV-associated TCR beta chains were found to appear HLA-restricted, with HLA associations seemingly driven largely by CMV exposure. V-gene and J-gene trimming of TCR beta chains was associated with a missense DCLRE1C variant in a later genetic analysis, and the association was replicated in an independent cohort. In this cohort, only TCR beta chains were sequenced, and detectable features were limited by the absence of alpha or paired-chain data. HLA typing was unavailable for some donors at each locus, so association tests used only the typed subset. A later genetic analysis reported fewer N-insertions in productive TCRs among donors in an Asian-associated ancestry cluster than the roughly 700-donor mean. Linkage disequilibrium might explain the correlated functional status among segregating V segments, but an unknown experimental factor could not be excluded. In an earlier analysis of around 500 of the donors, most TCR beta V segments appeared in productive rearrangements about 87% or about 30% of the time, broadly matching IMGT annotations. A further reported finding was that TCR beta sequences accurately predicted the HLA-A and HLA-B alleles for most subjects in the first cohort. The study listed approximately 160 TCR beta chains as associated with cytomegalovirus. In both the original and validation cohorts, the classifier was reported to diagnose cytomegalovirus status with high specificity and sensitivity. It was suggested by the authors that the approach could potentially be generalized to other disease states and immunological phenotypes. Roughly uniform sequencing depth across donors was assumed in presence/absence analyses, although this assumption may not hold.

Library preparation used the immunoSEQ multiplex PCR assay. The multiplex PCR relied on a mix of 60 forward primers for TCR Vbeta segments and 13 reverse primers for TCR Jbeta segments. A multiplex PCR assay on genomic DNA amplified the CDR3 region of rearranged TCR beta genes. Amplified TCR beta libraries were sequenced as 87-base-pair reads on the Illumina HiSeq System. As for the authors' bioinformatics: A later analysis tallied roughly 76 million unique TCR beta chains across the 666 repertoires, and about 12 million of those chains were shared by two or more donors. Raw reads were error-corrected and collapsed into unique sequences by a nearest-neighbor algorithm in which closely related sequences were merged to remove PCR and sequencing errors. V, D and J gene segments were assigned by aligning CDR3 sequences to IMGT reference sequences. For a sequence to be retained, a match of at least six nucleotides was required to both a V gene segment and a J gene segment. A rearrangement was called productive if the CDR3 had no stop codons and remained in frame with V and J, and every other rearrangement was called non-productive. Following IMGT convention, CDR3 was defined as the stretch from the second conserved V-encoded cysteine to the conserved J-encoded phenylalanine. Sequences without an unambiguous match to a single V gene segment were excluded from the earlier analysis of 450 to 650 of the donors. An earlier analysis of fewer than 750 of the donors called V segments functional above 56.7% productive rearrangements and segregating when the between-donor standard deviation exceeded 5%. A statistical classification framework was built for diagnosing cytomegalovirus status from the catalog of TCR beta chain sequences. A later analysis assigned V and J genes by comparing TCR nucleotide sequences with IMGT/GENE-DB human TR gene sequences. A later analysis assigned CDR3 sequences and most-parsimonious VDJ recombination scenarios with the TCRdist pipeline. In a later analysis, every TCR beta chain was defined by the combination of its CDR3 amino acid sequence and its V-gene family, and reads without a unique V-gene family were dropped. To address suspected cross-contamination and a sequencing artifact, a later analysis removed some 620 highly shared, low-generation-probability nucleotide sequences. A later analysis calculated a clonal expansion index for each public chain from normalized within-repertoire ranks of inferred template counts. In a later analysis, generation probabilities were computed using a VDJ recombination model fitted to out-of-frame rearrangements, and the results were checked against IGoR. In a later analysis, hypergeometric tests were used to score TCR-TCR, TCR-HLA and TCR-CMV co-occurrence, with a repertoire-size bias correction applied to TCR pairs. In a later analysis, false discovery rates were estimated by permuting HLA or CMV assignments 20 times. A later analysis grouped co-occurring TCRs with DBSCAN, adding TCRdist sequence similarity when clustering within HLA-allele-positive subsets. Co-occurrence clustering excluded repertoires with fewer than 30,000 or more than 120,000 public chains, plus five with anomalous nucleotide sharing. The clones in this table, taken by TCRdb from immuneACCESS, are in-frame only. Not every clone is retained; where verified, under half of the shortfall comes from an unresolved V gene, and the cause of the rest is unknown. The V and J calls and clone size come from that table; D and trimming were worked out from the DNA. In this sample the table shows approximately 210,000 clones, 79% of which occur a single time. The ten biggest clones cover under 2% of the sample.

The cohort was made up of about 670 healthy bone marrow donors. At the time of sampling, all cohort members were nominally healthy, though unrecorded immune exposures were likely present. The donor tested CMV seropositive, placing the donor among the roughly 300 seropositive members of the cohort. Each donor provided a peripheral blood sample, and peripheral blood mononuclear cells were used for TCR beta sequencing. Genomic DNA was extracted from the blood cell samples with the Qiagen DNeasy Blood Extraction Kit. A remark on this clone: The antigen this receptor binds is unknown. Per-base qualities were not stored, and no clone one base away is much larger.

Counted from cysteine to phenylalanine, this CDR3 has 15 amino acids. Only the CDR3 DNA is retained, 45 bases long and in frame from the first base. The germline V gene gives CDR1 as SGHTA and CDR2 as FQGNSA. For this chain, trimming is 7 bases at the V end and 0 bases at the J end, and the number of junction bases without a gene match is 6. The receptor's source is a girl aged 5 to 17 in good health and CMV-seropositive. Sequencing input: PBMCs. Recombination connected TRBV7-2 to TRBJ1-5, and 7 junction bases match TRBD1. The CDR3 region has the sequence CASIEDRASNQPQHF. The nucleotides are TGTGCCAGCATAGAAGACAGGGCTAGCAATCAGCCCCAGCATTTT.